The table lists the clone carrying this TCR beta chain with many counts. Antigen: not known. Regarding time point: newly diagnosed GD, antithyroid drugs for less than 3 months. The authors made the TCR library using RNA they extracted from PBMCs. Staff drew around 8.5 milliliters of peripheral blood into EDTA tubes. The CDR3 has 14 residues. The germline V gene encodes CDR1 MGHDK and CDR2 SYGVNS. V dropped 10 bases and J dropped 3 bases, with 17 bases sitting between them. With iRepertoire HTBI primers and Arm-PCR of CDR3 regions, TCR beta libraries were built. MiXCR, applied by TCRdb to the multiplex PCR reads, yields one record per CDR3 protein. The sample carries approximately 350,000 distinct CDR3 sequences, 12% recorded once. This specimen belongs to a study of regulatory T cells in long-lasting Graves disease. Study conclusions and caveats: There were preferences for TRBV28, TRBJ1-2 and TRBJ2-5 in persistent disease.

Another study also made use of these data, one on T cells in Graves' hyperthyroidism and ophthalmopathy.

Specimen: peripheral blood mononuclear cells (PBMCs), collected at new diagnosis, from a patient treated with antithyroid drugs. The chain combines TRBV25-1 with TRBJ2-3, with no clear D. This receptor was taken from a woman aged 18-29 years with Graves disease. The CDR3 DNA reads as TGTGCCACCGACGTGTCCAAGGAGACAGATACGCAGTATTTT. It yields the protein CATDVSKETDTQYF.